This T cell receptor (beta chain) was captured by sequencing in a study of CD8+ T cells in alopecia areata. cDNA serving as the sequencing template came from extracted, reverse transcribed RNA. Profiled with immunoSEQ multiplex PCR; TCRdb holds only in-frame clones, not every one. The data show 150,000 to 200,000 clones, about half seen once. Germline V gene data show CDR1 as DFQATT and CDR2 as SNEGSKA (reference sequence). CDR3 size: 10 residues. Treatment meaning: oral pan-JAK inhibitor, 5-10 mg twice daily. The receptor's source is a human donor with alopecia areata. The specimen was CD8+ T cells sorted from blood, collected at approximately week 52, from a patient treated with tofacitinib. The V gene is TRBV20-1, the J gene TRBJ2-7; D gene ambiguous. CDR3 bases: TGCGTGGCTGCTCCCACTGAGCAGTACTTC. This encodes CVAAPTEQYF.